What follows are 31 T cell receptor beta chains derived from one specimen sequenced in a study of post-analysis software for immune sequencing data. No antigen is known for these receptors. Findings and caveats of the study: In patients, roughly 5 TRBV segments were more frequent than in controls, with TRBV5-6, TRBV5-1 and TRBV20-1 among them.

Every TCR beta cDNA library bore unique molecular identifiers. TCRdb passed the PCR reads through MiXCR, listing each CDR3 protein once. The sample holds under 650,000 distinct CDR3 sequences, about 44% seen once. The sample taken for sequencing was blood. These TCRs come from a girl aged 10 to 17 with multiple sclerosis.

The chain uses TRBV20-1 and TRBJ2-1, with D maybe TRBD1 (5 bases). V lost 7 bases to trimming and J lost 10 bases, with 17 bases between them. The CDR3 runs 12 residues. CDR1 is DFQATT, CDR2 SNEGSKA, per germline (reference sequence). This CDR3 is CSGLPQGNEQFF. The CDR3 nucleotides are TGCAGTGGCCTGCCCCAGGGAAACGAGCAGTTCTTC.

The rearrangement links TRBV12-3 or TRBV12-4 to TRBJ2-3; possibly TRBD2 for D (6 bases). The CDR3 runs to 18 residues. Between the trimmed V and J ends, which lost 3 bases and 0 bases, there was a span of 19 bases. The CDR3: CASSFNGGALVSTDTQYF. The CDR3 DNA is TGTGCCAGCAGTTTTAACGGCGGGGCCTTAGTGAGCACAGATACGCAGTATTTT.

CDR3 DNA sequence: TGTGCCAGCAGACCGGGACATGAAGAGACCCAGTACTTC. Its translation: CASRPGHEETQYF. The chain combines TRBV6-5 with TRBJ2-5; D possibly corresponds to TRBD1 (6 bases). Germline lookup yields CDR1 MNHEY and CDR2 SVGAGI. V lost 6 bases, J lost 3 bases, and 11 bases lay in between. CDR3 size: 13 residues.

The chain links TRBV6-1 to TRBJ2-2, with 9 bases matching TRBD1. J gave up 1 base and V 6 bases, and 6 bases lay outside the gene matches. The CDR3 contains 16 residues. CDR1 is MNHNS, CDR2 SASEGT, per germline. The CDR3, as DNA: TGTGCCAGCAGCACCAGGACAGGGGTGAACACCGGGGAGCTGTTTTTT. It codes for CASSTRTGVNTGELFF.

In this sample, this clonotype turned up a few times. This rearrangement joins TRBV4-2 to TRBJ2-7; D unclear. V lost 0 bases to trimming and J lost 2 bases, with 5 bases between them. The CDR3 covers 13 residues. Germline-derived CDR1 and CDR2 are LGHNA and YNFKEQ. In DNA, the CDR3 is TGTGCCAGCAGCCAAGACTATCCCTACGAGCAGTACTTC. Its translation is CASSQDYPYEQYF.

In regard to this clonotype: A read error may be the cause here, since a much bigger clone is one base away. The CDR3 nucleotides are TGTGCCAGCAGTTCTAGCGGGAGCCCAGATACGCAGTATTTT. It yields the protein CASSSSGSPDTQYF. J is TRBJ2-3 and V is TRBV6-1; 10 bases align to TRBD2. Trimming cost V 5 bases and J 4 bases; bases outside gene matches: 3. Germline loops: CDR1 MNHNS, CDR2 SASEGT. The length of the CDR3 is 14 residues.

The V call is TRBV3-1, the J call TRBJ1-2; 11 nucleotides align to TRBD1. In germline, CDR1 is LGHDT, CDR2 YNNKEL (reference sequence). J lost 4 bases, V lost 5 bases, and 6 bases had no gene match. This CDR3 spans 15 amino acids. CDR3 in amino acids: CASSYRDRGFYGYTF. The DNA for the CDR3 is TGTGCCAGCAGCTATCGGGACAGGGGGTTCTATGGCTACACCTTC.

The genes are TRBV29-1 and TRBJ2-4; D is undetermined. The CDR3 extends over 11 amino acids. Germline V gene sequence: CDR1 SQVTM, CDR2 ANQGSEA. Trimming took off 3 bases at V and 2 bases at J, with 2 bases between the two ends. The CDR3 loop reads CSVESKNIQYF. CDR3 DNA sequence: TGCAGCGTTGAGTCCAAAAACATTCAGTACTTC.

This clonotype came up a few times. The chain employs TRBV12-3 or TRBV12-4 and TRBJ2-3; 7 positions match TRBD1. The CDR3 consists of 15 residues. With V trimmed by 5 bases and J by 6 bases, 11 bases remained unmatched. The CDR3 DNA reads as TGTGCCAGCAGTCCTGAGGGGGCGCGGAGGGATACGCAGTATTTT. It specifies CASSPEGARRDTQYF.

This clonotype was seen at least ten times. V gene TRBV20-1 combines with J gene TRBJ2-7; 7 nucleotides line up with TRBD2. This CDR3 is 14 amino acids long. Trimming took 0 bases from V and 3 from J; bases not matched to a gene: 5. Germline V lookup: CDR1 DFQATT, CDR2 SNEGSKA (reference sequence). CDR3 sequence: CSARDPGGSYEQYF. CDR3 in DNA: TGCAGTGCTAGAGATCCCGGCGGGAGCTACGAGCAGTACTTC.

The chain combines TRBV24-1 with TRBJ2-4; possible D gene TRBD2, 5 bases. The V gene lost 6 bases and the J gene lost 5 bases, with 7 bases spanning the gap. Germline CDR1 is KGHDR and CDR2 is SFDVKD. The CDR3 totals 12 residues. CDR3 in amino acids: CATSPGENIQYF. In DNA, the CDR3 is TGTGCCACCAGTCCCGGGGAAAACATTCAGTACTTC.

This clonotype has only a few counts. This rearrangement joins TRBV20-1 to TRBJ1-2, with a tentative D call TRBD1 (5 bases). The CDR3 has 15 residues. CDR1 is DFQATT, CDR2 SNEGSKA, per germline (reference sequence). V was trimmed by 0 bases and J by 3 bases, leaving 14 bases between them. CDR3 sequence (DNA): TGCAGTGCTAGAGATCAGAGGGGCAACGACTATGGCTACACCTTC. Translating gives CSARDQRGNDYGYTF.

The chain is built from TRBV12-3 or TRBV12-4 and TRBJ2-3; 8 bases are a match to TRBD1. The CDR3 is 17 amino acids. V lost 4 bases and J lost 5; bases outside the gene matches: 14. DNA of the CDR3: TGTGCCAGCAGTTACCCTAAGGACAGGGTCGACCGAGATACGCAGTATTTT. It yields the protein CASSYPKDRVDRDTQYF.

This sequence joins TRBV6-5 and TRBJ1-5; D is unclear. CDR3 length equals 13 residues. V lost 8 bases to trimming and J lost 8 bases, with 16 bases between them. CDR1 is MNHEY, CDR2 SVGAGI, per germline. This chain's CDR3 is CASSLSTFEPQHF. The CDR3 region has the DNA TGTGCCAGCTCCTTATCCACCTTTGAGCCCCAGCATTTT.

The chain combines TRBV20-1 with TRBJ2-1, with 9 bases lining up with TRBD1. The ends lost 0 bases at V and 10 bases at J; junction bases unmatched: 10. The CDR3 has 15 amino acids. Germline CDR1 DFQATT, CDR2 SNEGSKA (reference sequence). CDR3 DNA: TGCAGTGCTAGAGACCCGGGACAGGGCCTGGGGGAGCAGTTCTTC. It translates to CSARDPGQGLGEQFF.

The genes are TRBV9 and TRBJ2-2; D is possibly TRBD2 (5 bases). V was pared by 2 bases and J by 8 bases, with 16 bases between. The germline V gene encodes CDR1 SGDLS and CDR2 YYNGEE. The CDR3 length is 15 residues. The CDR3 spells CASSVGVSVTGELFF. CDR3 nucleotide sequence: TGTGCCAGCAGCGTCGGGGTTTCTGTAACAGGGGAGCTGTTTTTT.

The chain couples TRBV7-9 to TRBJ2-3; 8 bases are shared with TRBD1. CDR1 is SEHNR, CDR2 FQNEAQ, per germline (reference sequence). This CDR3 is 17 amino acids long. V lost 0 bases to trimming and J lost 5 bases; unmatched junction nucleotides: 10. This CDR3 is CASSLAATGARGDTQYF. CDR3 DNA sequence: TGTGCCAGCAGCTTAGCAGCGACAGGGGCTAGGGGAGATACGCAGTATTTT.

Only a few counts were recorded for this clonotype. This sequence joins TRBV3-1 and TRBJ2-1; D may be TRBD2 (6 bases). The V and J ends lost 5 bases and 7 bases respectively, with 21 bases between them. This CDR3 contains 16 residues. The germline CDR1 and CDR2 sequences are LGHDT and YNNKEL (reference sequence). The DNA for the CDR3 is TGTGCCAGCAGCACCATCGGACTACGTACTGGGAATGAGCAGTTCTTC. Amino acid sequence: CASSTIGLRTGNEQFF.

The chain recombines TRBV18 with TRBJ1-5, with 8 bases matching TRBD1. The J segment lost 2 bases and the V segment lost 5 bases, leaving 8 bases of the junction unmatched. The germline CDR1 and CDR2 sequences are KGHSH and LQKENI. The CDR3 spans 16 residues. The CDR3 DNA sequence: TGTGCCAGCTCAGCGGGGACAGGCAGTGGCAATCAGCCCCAGCATTTT. This encodes CASSAGTGSGNQPQHF. Full variable domain (remainder filled in from reference TRBV18 and TRBJ1-5): NAGVMQNPRHLVRRRGQEARLRCSPMKGHSHVYWYRQLPEEGLKFMVYLQKENIIDESGMPKERFSAEFPKEGPSILRIQQVVRGDSAAYFCASSAGTGSGNQPQHFGDGTRLSIL.

This chain uses TRBV7-2 with TRBJ2-7; D is uncertain. TRBJ2-5 explains the end of the DNA better; the J call may be wrong. CDR3 length: 18 amino acids. Germline CDR1 is SGHTA and CDR2 is FQGNSA. CDR3 bases: TGTGCCAGCAGCGCATCATTTAGGGTTCGGGTCTCGGAGGAGACCCAGTACTTC. Residues: CASSASFRVRVSEETQYF.

The genes are TRBV5-6 and TRBJ1-2; possible D gene TRBD1, 5 bases. Germline CDR1 SGHDT, CDR2 YYEEEE. The CDR3 loop spans 14 amino acids. V lost 2 bases and J lost 4, with 12 bases in between. The CDR3 sequence is CASSFDQGPYGYTF. The DNA of the CDR3 is TGTGCCAGCAGCTTTGATCAGGGCCCCTATGGCTACACCTTC.

Concerning this clonotype itself: The junction shows a germline mismatch at one end, possibly a read error. The V and J genes are TRBV27 and TRBJ1-6; D possibly corresponds to TRBD1 (5 bases). The CDR3 runs to 14 residues. Germline V CDR1 and CDR2: MNHEY, SMNVEV (reference sequence). CDR3 coding DNA: TGTGCCAGCAGCTTATTCAGGGTTGGCTCACCCCTCCACTTT. Encoded protein: CASSLFRVGSPLHF.

This clonotype was observed a handful of times. V is TRBV30 and J is TRBJ1-2; possible D gene TRBD1, 6 bases. Germline assignment: CDR1 GTSNPN and CDR2 SVGIG (reference sequence). The CDR3 is made up of 14 amino acids. With 5 bases removed from V and 5 bases from J, the gap between germline ends came to 18 bases. In nucleotides, the CDR3 is TGTGCCTGGGGTACGTTCGGGGGCGCGTATGGCTACACCTTC. Translation: CAWGTFGGAYGYTF. Looking up the rest from reference TRBV30 and TRBJ1-2 gives the full variable domain: SQTIHQWPATLVQPVGSPLSLECTVEGTSNPNLYWYRQAAGRGLQLLFYSVGIGQISSEVPQNLSASRPQDRQFILSSKKLLLSDSGFYLCAWGTFGGAYGYTFGSGTRLTVV.

This clonotype was found a few times. The chain combines TRBV12-3 or TRBV12-4 with TRBJ2-3; no definite D call. V dropped 3 bases and J dropped 1 base, with 11 bases sitting between them. The CDR3 is 15 amino acids. The CDR3 nucleotides are TGTGCCAGCAGTTTCTGGGGTCCTCGCACAGATACGCAGTATTTT. Its protein is CASSFWGPRTDTQYF.

Notes on this clonotype: A much larger clone lies a single base off, so this may be a read error. The V and J genes are TRBV12-3 or TRBV12-4 and TRBJ2-3; D gene ambiguous. The CDR3 is made up of 12 amino acids. The CDR3 loop is CASRPNADAQYF. As DNA, the CDR3 is TGTGCCAGCAGGCCGAATGCAGATGCGCAGTATTTT.

The genes are TRBV6-5 and TRBJ2-4; 8 nucleotides agree with TRBD2. The better agreement between TRBJ2-7 and the DNA end casts doubt on the J call. There are 14 residues in the CDR3. Germline V gene data show CDR1 as MNHEY and CDR2 as SVGAGI. The CDR3 nucleotides read TGTGCCAGCAGTGGCGGGGGGCTGATATACGAGCAGTACTTC. It specifies CASSGGGLIYEQYF.

V is TRBV2 and J is TRBJ2-5; 13 nucleotides line up with TRBD2. The junction had 3 bases not matched to a gene; V was cut back by 7 bases and J by 1 base. This CDR3 region has 15 residues. CDR1 is SNHLY and CDR2 is FYNNEI in the germline V gene. CDR3 sequence reads: CASKGLAGIQETQYF. CDR3 coding DNA: TGTGCCAGCAAGGGACTAGCGGGGATCCAAGAGACCCAGTACTTC.

V and J are TRBV7-2 and TRBJ2-3, with D hard to call. V lost 6 bases and J lost 1, with 5 bases in between. This CDR3 spans 12 amino acids. Germline assignment: CDR1 SGHTA and CDR2 FQGNSA. CDR3 nucleotide sequence: TGTGCCAGCAGGAGTGGCACAGATACGCAGTATTTT. Residues: CASRSGTDTQYF.

Of note for this clonotype: This may come from a read error, since a much larger clone is one base off. V is TRBV20-1 and J is TRBJ2-7, with a tentative D call TRBD2 (5 bases). Germline V CDR1 and CDR2: DFQATT, SNEGSKA (reference sequence). The ends were cut back, 3 bases at V and 1 base at J, with 7 bases in the middle. The CDR3 has 12 residues. Written as DNA, the CDR3 is TGCAGTGCTAGCCGGGAATCCTACGAGCAGTACTTC. It translates to CSASRESYEQYF.

This clonotype was seen a single time. The rearrangement uses TRBV5-1 and TRBJ2-5; TRBD1 matches at 10 bases. V was pared by 4 bases and J by 2 bases, with 8 bases of the junction left unmatched. Germline CDR1 reads SGHRS; CDR2 reads YFSETQ. The CDR3 runs to 16 residues. The CDR3 coding sequence is TGCGCCAGCAGCCCGGGGACAGGGGCTGGGCAAGAGACCCAGTACTTC. This translates into CASSPGTGAGQETQYF. Using reference TRBV5-1 and TRBJ2-5 for the parts outside the CDR3, the full variable domain is KAGVTQTPRYLIKTRGQQVTLSCSPISGHRSVSWYQQTPGQGLQFLFEYFSETQRNKGNFPGRFSGRQFSNSRSEMNVSTLELGDSALYLCASSPGTGAGQETQYFGPGTRLLVL.

This clonotype has a count of ten or more. The chain is built from TRBV4-2 and TRBJ2-1; D ambiguous. Between the trimmed V and J ends, which lost 0 bases and 8 bases, there was a span of 5 bases. Germline CDR1 reads LGHNA; CDR2 reads YNFKEQ. There are 12 residues in the CDR3. The DNA for the CDR3 is TGTGCCAGCAGCCAAGAAGGCGATGAGCAGTTCTTC. This translates into CASSQEGDEQFF.